A selection of T cell receptor beta chains follows, all from one sample in a study of lymphopenia after photon versus proton radiotherapy. Assay used: immunoSEQ multiplex PCR; TCRdb lists only in-frame clones, some missing. Of fewer than 20,000 clones listed, under 95% are singletons. The specimen was peripheral blood, collected from a patient treated with photon-based radiotherapy. The origin of the receptors is a woman between 40 and 55 years old with cholangiocarcinoma. Both conserved end residues are part of each CDR3. Each record gives: V gene, clone size, J gene, D gene, CDR3 DNA, CDR3 protein. The D gene is left open where the match is weak. Not all rows give a size; the values are once, few, many and, for expanded clones, a class.

TRBV11-2	once	TRBJ2-7	-	TGTGCCAGCAGCCCTCCGGGCGGTAGCTACGAGCAGTACTTC	CASSPPGGSYEQYF
TRBV15	-	TRBJ1-4	TRBD1	TGTGCCACCAGCAGAGACAGGGGGCTTGAAAAACTGTTTTTT	CATSRDRGLEKLFF
TRBV5-1	-	TRBJ1-4	TRBD1	TGCGCCAGCAGCTTGGAGCCGGGACAGGGTAATGAAAAACTGTTTTTT	CASSLEPGQGNEKLFF
TRBV19	-	TRBJ2-5	-	TGTGCCAGTAGTATGAGCCAGACCCAGTACTTC	CASSMSQTQYF
TRBV5-8	once	TRBJ2-3	TRBD1	TGTGCCAGCAGCCGGACAGGGGGAGAGGTTGATACGCAGTATTTT	CASSRTGGEVDTQYF
TRBV19	-	TRBJ1-1	-	TGTGCCAGTCAAAAAGGGACTGAAGCTTTCTTT	CASQKGTEAFF
TRBV18	-	TRBJ1-4	-	TGTGCCAGCTCTCGCCGACCGCTGGACAGTGCAACTAATGAAAAACTGTTTTTT	CASSRRPLDSATNEKLFF
TRBV2	-	TRBJ2-3	-	TGTGCCAGCAGTGAAGGAAGGGGAGGACCAGATACGCAGTATTTT	CASSEGRGGPDTQYF
TRBV29-1	few	TRBJ2-5	-	TGCAGCGTTGAAGATGGTGGCAGGGGCCAGCGGGAGACCCAGTACTTC	CSVEDGGRGQRETQYF
TRBV19	-	TRBJ2-1	-	TGTGCCAGTAGTATCGGTAGCTCCTACAATGAGCAGTTCTTC	CASSIGSSYNEQFF
TRBV28	-	TRBJ1-1	-	TGTGCCAGCAGTTTGCACACGCCAGGGTGGGGTGAAGCTTTCTTT	CASSLHTPGWGEAFF
TRBV30	-	TRBJ1-5	-	TGTGCCTGGAGTGCCGACCGCCGACCCCAGCATTTT	CAWSADRRPQHF
TRBV19	-	TRBJ1-1	-	TGTGCCAGTAGTATATCGTCGGGACGGATGAACACTGAAGCTTTCTTT	CASSISSGRMNTEAFF
TRBV11-2	-	TRBJ2-3	TRBD2	TGTGCCAGCAGCTCCATCGGGGGGGCCCCGATCACAGATACGCAGTATTTT	CASSSIGGAPITDTQYF
TRBV6-5	-	TRBJ2-2	-	TGTGCCAGCAGTTACCTGCTCGCGAACACCGGGGAGCTGTTTTTT	CASSYLLANTGELFF
TRBV7-3	-	TRBJ2-5	-	TGTGCCAGCAGCGCTAATTGGGGGGAGACCCAGTACTTC	CASSANWGETQYF
TRBV6-5	-	TRBJ2-1	TRBD2	TGTGCCAGCAGTTACTCGACAGCGGGAGATTACAAGATCGAGTTCTTC	CASSYSTAGDYKIEFF
TRBV28	-	TRBJ2-2	TRBD2	TGTGCCAGCGGCAGTTCTAGAAGTCCTAGCGGGGTTTTGGGGACCGGGGAGCTGTTTTTT	CASGSSRSPSGVLGTGELFF
TRBV11-2	-	TRBJ2-7	-	TGTGCCAGCAGCTTGGACAGCCACGAGCAGTACTTC	CASSLDSHEQYF
TRBV4-1	-	TRBJ1-2	-	TGCGCCAGCAGCCAAGAGGGAATACCAAGCTATGGCTACACCTTC	CASSQEGIPSYGYTF
TRBV4-1	-	TRBJ1-6	TRBD1	TGCGCCAGCAGCCGAAGCCGGGACAGGGGTAATTCACCCCTCCACTTT	CASSRSRDRGNSPLHF
TRBV7-2	-	TRBJ2-1	TRBD2	TGTGCCAGCGGAATGGCTAGCGGGAAATTTGAGCAGTTCTTC	CASGMASGKFEQFF
TRBV29-1	-	TRBJ1-1	TRBD1	TGCAGCGCCCTCAGGGGGCTGACGAACACTGAAGCTTTCTTT	CSALRGLTNTEAFF
TRBV16	-	TRBJ1-1	TRBD1	TGTGCCAGCAGCCAATCGAGGACAGGGATTTCTGAAGCTTTCTTT	CASSQSRTGISEAFF
TRBV4-2	-	TRBJ2-1	-	TGTGCCAGCAGCCAAGAATGGATGGGGGATGAGCAGTTCTTC	CASSQEWMGDEQFF
TRBV7-3	-	TRBJ2-7	-	TGTGCCAGCAGCCCCCACGCGGGGTTAGGCGAGCAGTACTTC	CASSPHAGLGEQYF
TRBV28	-	TRBJ1-2	TRBD1	TGTGCCAGCAGGCCGACCGCCGGGACAGGGGGCGCGTACTATGGCTACACCTTC	CASRPTAGTGGAYYGYTF
TRBV11-3	-	TRBJ2-2	-	TGTGCCAGCGGGAGGAGTACCGGGGAGCTGTTTTTT	CASGRSTGELFF
TRBV19	-	TRBJ1-5	-	TGTGCCAGTAGTATCACAGTCAATCAGCCCCAGCATTTT	CASSITVNQPQHF
TRBV15	-	TRBJ2-1	-	TGTGCCACCAGCAGAGACCCGACCCCATTCAACAATGAGCAGTTCTTC	CATSRDPTPFNNEQFF
TRBV5-5	-	TRBJ2-1	TRBD1	TGTGCCAGCAGCCCGCGGACAGGAGGCAATGAGCAGTTCTTC	CASSPRTGGNEQFF
TRBV4-1	-	TRBJ1-1	-	TGCGCCAGCAAGGGACAACCGAACACTGAAGCTTTCTTT	CASKGQPNTEAFF
TRBV14	-	TRBJ2-1	TRBD2	TGTGCCAGCAGCCAAGAGCGACTAGCGGGGGACAATGAGCAGTTCTTC	CASSQERLAGDNEQFF
TRBV7-2	-	TRBJ2-7	TRBD2	TGTGCCAGCAGCCCCGGGACTAAGTACGAGCAGTACTTC	CASSPGTKYEQYF
TRBV2	-	TRBJ2-2	TRBD1	TGTGCCAGCAGCCCCGGGACAGGGGGAACCGGGGAGCTGTTTTTT	CASSPGTGGTGELFF
TRBV5-4	-	TRBJ1-2	-	TGTGCCAGCAGCTTGGGTGGTGGCTACACCTTC	CASSLGGGYTF
TRBV11-2	-	TRBJ2-1	-	TGTGCCAGCAGCTTAGGCGGGACTCTGAGCTCCTACAATGAGCAGTTCTTC	CASSLGGTLSSYNEQFF